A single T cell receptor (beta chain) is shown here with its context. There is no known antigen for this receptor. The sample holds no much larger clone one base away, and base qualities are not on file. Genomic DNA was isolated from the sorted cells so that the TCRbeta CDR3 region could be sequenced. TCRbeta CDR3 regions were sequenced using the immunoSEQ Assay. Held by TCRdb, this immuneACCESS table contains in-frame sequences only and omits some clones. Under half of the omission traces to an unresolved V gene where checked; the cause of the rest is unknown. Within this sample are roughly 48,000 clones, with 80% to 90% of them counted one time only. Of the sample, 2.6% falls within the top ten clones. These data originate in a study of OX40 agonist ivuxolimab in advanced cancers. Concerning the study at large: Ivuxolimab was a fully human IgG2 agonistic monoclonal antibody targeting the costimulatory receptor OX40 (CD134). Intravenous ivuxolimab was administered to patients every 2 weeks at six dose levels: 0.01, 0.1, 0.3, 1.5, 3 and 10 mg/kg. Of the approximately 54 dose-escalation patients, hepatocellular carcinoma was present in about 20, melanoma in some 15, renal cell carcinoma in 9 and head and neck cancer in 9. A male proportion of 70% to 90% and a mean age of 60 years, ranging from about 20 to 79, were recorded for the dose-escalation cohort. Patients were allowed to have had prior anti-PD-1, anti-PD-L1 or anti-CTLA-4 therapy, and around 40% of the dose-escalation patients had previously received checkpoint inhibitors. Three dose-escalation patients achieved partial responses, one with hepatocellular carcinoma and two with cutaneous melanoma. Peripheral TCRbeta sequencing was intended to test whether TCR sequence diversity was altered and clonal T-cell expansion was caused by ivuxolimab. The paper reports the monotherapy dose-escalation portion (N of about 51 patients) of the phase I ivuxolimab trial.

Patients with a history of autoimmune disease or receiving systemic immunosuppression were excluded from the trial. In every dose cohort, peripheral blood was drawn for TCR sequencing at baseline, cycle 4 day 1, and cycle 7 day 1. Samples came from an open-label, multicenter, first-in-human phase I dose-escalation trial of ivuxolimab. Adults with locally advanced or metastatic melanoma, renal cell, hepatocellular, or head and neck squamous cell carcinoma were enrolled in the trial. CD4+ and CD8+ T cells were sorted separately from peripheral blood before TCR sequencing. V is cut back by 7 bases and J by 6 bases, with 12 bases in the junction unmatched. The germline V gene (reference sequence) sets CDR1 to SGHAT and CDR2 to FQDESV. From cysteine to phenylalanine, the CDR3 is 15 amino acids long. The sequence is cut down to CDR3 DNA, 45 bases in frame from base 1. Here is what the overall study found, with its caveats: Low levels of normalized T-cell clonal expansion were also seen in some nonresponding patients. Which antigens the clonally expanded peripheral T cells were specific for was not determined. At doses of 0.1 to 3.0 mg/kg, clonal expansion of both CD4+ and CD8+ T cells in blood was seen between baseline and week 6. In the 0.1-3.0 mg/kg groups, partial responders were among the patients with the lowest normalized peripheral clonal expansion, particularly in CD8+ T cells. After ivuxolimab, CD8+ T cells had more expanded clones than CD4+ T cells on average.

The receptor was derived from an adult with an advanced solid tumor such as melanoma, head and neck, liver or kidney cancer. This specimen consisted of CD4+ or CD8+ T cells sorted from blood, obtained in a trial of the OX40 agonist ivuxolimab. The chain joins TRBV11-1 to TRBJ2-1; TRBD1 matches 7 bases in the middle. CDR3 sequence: CASTLSGTDPNEQFF. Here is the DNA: TGTGCCAGCACCCTTAGTGGGACAGACCCCAATGAGCAGTTCTTC.